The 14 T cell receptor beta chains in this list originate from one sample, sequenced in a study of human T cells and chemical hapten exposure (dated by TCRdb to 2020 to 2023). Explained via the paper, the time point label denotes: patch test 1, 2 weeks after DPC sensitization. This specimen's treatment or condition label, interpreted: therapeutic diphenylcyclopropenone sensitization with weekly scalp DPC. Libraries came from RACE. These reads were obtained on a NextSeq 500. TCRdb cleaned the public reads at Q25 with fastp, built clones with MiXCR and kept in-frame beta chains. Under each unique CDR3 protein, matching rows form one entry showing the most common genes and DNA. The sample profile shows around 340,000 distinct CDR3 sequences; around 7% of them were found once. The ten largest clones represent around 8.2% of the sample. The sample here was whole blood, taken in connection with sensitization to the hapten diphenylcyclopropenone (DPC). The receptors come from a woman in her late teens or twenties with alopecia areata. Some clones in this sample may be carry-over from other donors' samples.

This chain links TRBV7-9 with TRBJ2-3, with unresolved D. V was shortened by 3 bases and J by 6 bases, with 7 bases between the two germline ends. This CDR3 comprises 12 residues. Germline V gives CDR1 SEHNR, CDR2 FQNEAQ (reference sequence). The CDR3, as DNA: TGTGCCAGCAGCTTCCTTGAGGATACGCAGTATTTT. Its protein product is CASSFLEDTQYF.

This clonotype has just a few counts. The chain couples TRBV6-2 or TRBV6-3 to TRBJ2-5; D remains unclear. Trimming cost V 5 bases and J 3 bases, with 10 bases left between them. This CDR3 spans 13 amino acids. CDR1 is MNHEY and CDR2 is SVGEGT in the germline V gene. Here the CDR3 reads CASSPGRKETQYF. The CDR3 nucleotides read TGTGCCAGCAGTCCCGGACGGAAAGAGACCCAGTACTTC.

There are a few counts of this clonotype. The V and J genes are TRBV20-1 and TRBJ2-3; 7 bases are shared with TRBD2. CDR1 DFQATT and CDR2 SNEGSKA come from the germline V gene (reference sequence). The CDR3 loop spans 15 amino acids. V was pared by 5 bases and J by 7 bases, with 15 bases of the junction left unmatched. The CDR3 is CSARVAGRDENTQYF. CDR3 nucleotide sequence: TGCAGTGCTCGCGTAGCGGGCCGGGACGAAAATACGCAGTATTTT.

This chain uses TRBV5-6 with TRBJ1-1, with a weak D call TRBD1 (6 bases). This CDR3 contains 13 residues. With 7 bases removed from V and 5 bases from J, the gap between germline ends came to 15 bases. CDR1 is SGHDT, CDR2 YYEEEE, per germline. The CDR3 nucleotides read TGTGCCAGCGGCGATACAGGGATTACTGAAGCTTTCTTT. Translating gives CASGDTGITEAFF. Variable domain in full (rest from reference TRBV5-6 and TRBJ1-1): DAGVTQSPTHLIKTRGQQVTLRCSPKSGHDTVSWYQQALGQGPQFIFQYYEEEERQRGNFPDRFSGHQFPNYSSELNVNALLLGDSALYLCASGDTGITEAFFGQGTRLTVV.

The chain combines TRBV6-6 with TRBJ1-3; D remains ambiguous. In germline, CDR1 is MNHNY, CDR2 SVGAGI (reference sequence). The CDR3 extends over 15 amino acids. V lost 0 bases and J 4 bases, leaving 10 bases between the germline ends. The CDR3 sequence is CASSYSEGRGNTIYF. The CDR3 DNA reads TGTGCCAGCAGTTACTCGGAAGGGCGGGGAAACACCATATATTTT.

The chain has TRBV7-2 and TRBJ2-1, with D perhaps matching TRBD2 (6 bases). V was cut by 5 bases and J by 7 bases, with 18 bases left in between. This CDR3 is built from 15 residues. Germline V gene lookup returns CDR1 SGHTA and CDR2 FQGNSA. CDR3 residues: CASSKDQAGLNEQFF. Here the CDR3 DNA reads TGTGCCAGCAGCAAGGACCAGGCGGGGCTTAATGAGCAGTTCTTC.

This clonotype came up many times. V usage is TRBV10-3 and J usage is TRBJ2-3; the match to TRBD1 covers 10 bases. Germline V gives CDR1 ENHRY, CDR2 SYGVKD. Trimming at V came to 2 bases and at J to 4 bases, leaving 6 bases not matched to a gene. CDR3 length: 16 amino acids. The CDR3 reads CAISEGTGVVPDTQYF. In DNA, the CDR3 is TGTGCCATCAGTGAGGGGACAGGGGTCGTGCCAGATACGCAGTATTTT.

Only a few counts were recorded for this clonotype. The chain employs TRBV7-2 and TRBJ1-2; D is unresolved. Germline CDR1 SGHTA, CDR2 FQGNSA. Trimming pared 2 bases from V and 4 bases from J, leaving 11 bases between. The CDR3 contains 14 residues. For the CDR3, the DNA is TGTGCCAGCAGCTTACCCCCGGCAGCCTATGGCTACACCTTC. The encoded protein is CASSLPPAAYGYTF.

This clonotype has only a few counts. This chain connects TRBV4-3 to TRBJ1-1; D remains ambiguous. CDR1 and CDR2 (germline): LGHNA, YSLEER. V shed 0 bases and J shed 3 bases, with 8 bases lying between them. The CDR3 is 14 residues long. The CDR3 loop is CASSQEQFHTEAFF. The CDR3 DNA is TGCGCCAGCAGCCAAGAACAATTTCACACTGAAGCTTTCTTT.

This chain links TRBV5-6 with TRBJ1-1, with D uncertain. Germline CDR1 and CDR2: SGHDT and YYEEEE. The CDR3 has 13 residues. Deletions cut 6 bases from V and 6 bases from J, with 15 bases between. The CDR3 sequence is CASTRVSGSEAFF. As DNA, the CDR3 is TGTGCCAGCACGAGGGTCAGCGGATCTGAAGCTTTCTTT.

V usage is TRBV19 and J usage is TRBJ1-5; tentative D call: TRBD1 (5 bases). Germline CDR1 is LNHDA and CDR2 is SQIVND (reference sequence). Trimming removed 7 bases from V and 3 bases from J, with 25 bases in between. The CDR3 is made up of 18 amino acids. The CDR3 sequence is CASTPLGPSRGNNQPQHF. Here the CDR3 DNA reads TGTGCCAGTACTCCCCTGGGGCCGTCTCGAGGGAACAATCAGCCCCAGCATTTT.

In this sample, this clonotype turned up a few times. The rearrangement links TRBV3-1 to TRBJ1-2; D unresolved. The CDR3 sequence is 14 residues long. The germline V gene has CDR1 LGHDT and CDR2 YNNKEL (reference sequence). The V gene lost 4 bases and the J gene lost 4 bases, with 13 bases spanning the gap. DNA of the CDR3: TGTGCCAGCAGCCGCCCGGAAGCTTCCTATGGCTACACCTTC. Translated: CASSRPEASYGYTF.

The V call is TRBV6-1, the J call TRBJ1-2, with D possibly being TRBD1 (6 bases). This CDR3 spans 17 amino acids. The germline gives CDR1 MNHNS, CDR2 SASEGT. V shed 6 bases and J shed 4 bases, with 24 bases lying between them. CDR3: CASSYGPTGLMGYGYTF. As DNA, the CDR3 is TGTGCCAGCAGCTACGGCCCGACAGGCCTGATGGGCTATGGCTACACCTTC.

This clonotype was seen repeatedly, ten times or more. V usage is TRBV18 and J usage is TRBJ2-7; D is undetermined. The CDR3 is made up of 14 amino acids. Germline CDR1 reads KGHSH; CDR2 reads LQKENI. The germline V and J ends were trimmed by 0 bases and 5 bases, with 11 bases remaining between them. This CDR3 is CASSPPSGSHEQYF. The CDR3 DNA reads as TGTGCCAGCTCACCACCATCAGGAAGCCACGAGCAGTACTTC.